This T cell receptor (beta chain) was sequenced in a study of T cells in Graves' hyperthyroidism and ophthalmopathy. TCR beta CDR3 regions were amplified from RNA transcripts. The TCR CDR3 first-round RT-PCR relied on the HTBI primer set. TCRdb re-derived calls from the multiplex PCR reads in MiXCR, one entry per CDR3 protein. This table has around 110,000 distinct CDR3 sequences, 15% to 20% appearing once. The CDR3 sequence is 13 residues long. V gave up 3 bases and J gave up 3 bases, with 12 bases separating them. Germline CDR1 GTSNPN, CDR2 SVGIG (reference sequence). This clonotype appeared many times.

The sequence derives from a woman aged 50 to 60 with Graves' hyperthyroidism. Sequences were obtained from blood. The chain couples TRBV30 to TRBJ2-7, with a tentative D call TRBD1 (6 bases). The CDR3 DNA follows: TGTGCCTGGAGCCGGACAGCTAACTACGAGCAGTACTTC. Protein sequence: CAWSRTANYEQYF.